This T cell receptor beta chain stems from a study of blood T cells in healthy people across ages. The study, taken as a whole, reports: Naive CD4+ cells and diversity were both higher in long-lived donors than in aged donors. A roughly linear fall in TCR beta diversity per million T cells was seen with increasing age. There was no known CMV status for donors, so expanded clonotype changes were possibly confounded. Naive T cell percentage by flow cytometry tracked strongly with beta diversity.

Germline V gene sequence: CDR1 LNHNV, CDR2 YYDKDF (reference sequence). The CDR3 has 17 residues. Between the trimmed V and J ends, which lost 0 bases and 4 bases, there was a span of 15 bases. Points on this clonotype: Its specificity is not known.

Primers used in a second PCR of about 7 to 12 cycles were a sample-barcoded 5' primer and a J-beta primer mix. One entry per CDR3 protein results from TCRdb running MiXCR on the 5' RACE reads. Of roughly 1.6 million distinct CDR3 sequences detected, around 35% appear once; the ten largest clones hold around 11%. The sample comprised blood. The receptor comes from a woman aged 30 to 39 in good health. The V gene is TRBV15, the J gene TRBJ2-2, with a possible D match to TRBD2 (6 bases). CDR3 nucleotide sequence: TGTGCCACCAGCAGAGATCTTGCCGGGAGTGGCACCGGGGAGCTGTTTTTT. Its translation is CATSRDLAGSGTGELFF.